The 5 T cell receptor beta chains below all came from one sample that was sequenced in a study of Ad26.COV2.S vaccination and SARS-CoV-2 variants. TCRdb's table, derived via immunoSEQ multiplex PCR, lists solely in-frame clones and lacks some. This sample has some 450,000 clones; about 90% occur once, and the top ten carry more than 3.5%. Treatment indicated: around 19 received Ad26.COV2.S at low or high dose, single or two shots; five or six received placebo; per-sample allocation not given. Sample collection was performed on day 63 after the first vaccine or placebo injection. Here the sequenced sample was peripheral blood, taken in a trial of Ad26.COV2.S vaccine versus placebo. The receptor set was obtained from a person between 18 and 60 years old who received the Ad26.COV2.S COVID-19 vaccine or a placebo.

V usage is TRBV19 and J usage is TRBJ2-3, with 8 nucleotides matching TRBD2. With V trimmed by 4 bases and J by 4 bases, 4 bases remained unmatched. Germline V gives CDR1 LNHDA, CDR2 SQIVND (reference sequence). This CDR3 is built from 14 residues. CDR3 in amino acids: CASSKGLAADTQYF. CDR3 DNA: TGTGCCAGTAGTAAAGGACTAGCAGCAGATACGCAGTATTTT.

This clone was seen a handful of times. The chain couples TRBV28 to TRBJ1-2; maybe TRBD1 (5 bases). CDR1 and CDR2 (germline): MDHEN, SYDVKM. This CDR3 has 12 residues. V was trimmed by 8 bases and J by 3 bases, leaving 10 bases between them. CDR3 sequence: CASGTSDYGYTF. CDR3 nucleotide sequence: TGTGCCAGCGGGACGTCCGACTATGGCTACACCTTC.

The chain is built from TRBV7-9 and TRBJ2-6; no reliable D call. The germline V and J ends were trimmed by 3 bases and 0 bases, with 15 bases remaining between them. CDR1 is SEHNR and CDR2 is FQNEAQ in the germline V gene (reference sequence). There are 18 residues in the CDR3. CDR3 protein: CASSFPMQVVSGANVLTF. CDR3 coding DNA: TGTGCCAGCAGCTTTCCAATGCAGGTTGTCTCTGGGGCCAACGTCCTGACTTTC.

V is TRBV7-9 and J is TRBJ2-5; TRBD1 is a possible D gene (5 bases). The CDR3 loop spans 17 amino acids. Germline V gene data show CDR1 as SEHNR and CDR2 as FQNEAQ (reference sequence). Deletions cut 4 bases from V and 4 bases from J, with 22 bases between. The CDR3: CASSSRAPDSRGETQYF. CDR3 bases: TGTGCCAGCAGCTCCCGGGCCCCAGACTCAAGGGGAGAGACCCAGTACTTC.

The chain couples TRBV5-4 to TRBJ2-3, with 9 bases lining up with TRBD2. Trimming at V came to 7 bases and at J to 2 bases, leaving 11 bases not matched to a gene. CDR1 is SGHNT, CDR2 YYREEE, per germline (reference sequence). The CDR3 has 16 amino acids. This chain's CDR3 is CASGREVAGDTDTQYF. In DNA form, the CDR3 reads TGTGCCAGCGGCAGGGAGGTAGCGGGGGACACAGATACGCAGTATTTT.